This T cell receptor (beta chain) was sequenced during a study of T cell changes during pregnancy in multiple sclerosis. V was pared by 10 bases and J by 0 bases, with 10 bases of the junction left unmatched. CDR3 length: 15 amino acids. Germline V gene sequence: CDR1 MNHEY, CDR2 SVGAGI. Generated by immunoSEQ multiplex PCR, the TCRdb table keeps only in-frame clones and is missing some. The data contain under 80,000 clones, around 90% of them singletons. Sequencing was performed on CD4+ T cells from peripheral blood mononuclear cells, taken in the second trimester of pregnancy. This clonotype was sampled from a female donor with multiple sclerosis, enrolled in a pregnancy study. V and J are TRBV6-5 and TRBJ2-7; 9 bases match TRBD2. CDR3 region: CATRGVAGASYEQYF. CDR3 nucleotides: TGTGCCACCCGGGGGGTAGCGGGGGCCTCCTACGAGCAGTACTTC.